This passage covers 28 T cell receptor beta chains from one sample sequenced in a study of blood T cell repertoires in COVID-19. The data were produced by immunoSEQ multiplex PCR, yet TCRdb's version contains in-frame clones alone and is incomplete. The table includes about 13,000 clones, around 87% detected once. Sequenced material: peripheral blood. The receptor set was obtained from a human donor with active COVID-19. The donor label of this sample is uncertain.

The J gene is TRBJ2-7, the V gene TRBV5-6, with 10 bases that match TRBD2. The germline gives CDR1 SGHDT, CDR2 YYEEEE. The ends lost 3 bases at V and 5 bases at J; junction bases unmatched: 11. The CDR3 is 16 amino acids. This chain's CDR3 is CASSSGASGGNDEQYF. The CDR3 nucleotides read TGTGCCAGCAGCTCGGGGGCTAGCGGGGGCAACGACGAGCAGTACTTC.

The rearrangement links TRBV6-5 to TRBJ1-1; 8 nucleotides agree with TRBD1. CDR3 length: 14 residues. Germline V gives CDR1 MNHEY, CDR2 SVGAGI. V dropped 8 bases and J dropped 4; count of bases not matched to a gene: 9. CDR3 in DNA: TGTGCCAGCCAAGGACAGGGACGAGGCACTGAAGCTTTCTTT. It is translated as CASQGQGRGTEAFF.

This clone was recorded once. The chain recombines TRBV28 with TRBJ2-5; 7 bases match TRBD1. This CDR3 region has 16 residues. Germline loops: CDR1 MDHEN, CDR2 SYDVKM. J lost 1 base, V lost 5 bases, and 10 bases had no gene match. The CDR3 region has the DNA TGTGCCAGCAGTCCCCGACAGGGAACCCTCCAAGAGACCCAGTACTTC. Amino acids: CASSPRQGTLQETQYF.

This sequence joins TRBV27 and TRBJ2-7; D perhaps matches TRBD2 (5 bases). The germline V gene encodes CDR1 MNHEY and CDR2 SMNVEV (reference sequence). V was pared by 6 bases and J by 3 bases, with 15 bases between. CDR3 length equals 14 residues. CDR3: CASSLGGSSYEQYF. The CDR3 nucleotides are TGTGCCAGCAGCCTAGGAGGATCCAGCTACGAGCAGTACTTC.

Only one count was recorded for this clone. The rearrangement uses TRBV11-2 and TRBJ2-3, with 11 nucleotides matching TRBD2. This CDR3 region has 16 residues. CDR1 and CDR2 (germline): SGHAT, FQNNGV. Trimming cost V 5 bases and J 2 bases; bases outside gene matches: 6. CDR3 bases: TGTGCCAGCAGCACGAGACTAGCGGGGATCACAGATACGCAGTATTTT. It yields the protein CASSTRLAGITDTQYF. Drawing the rest from reference TRBV11-2 and TRBJ2-3, the complete variable domain is EAGVAQSPRYKIIEKRQSVAFWCNPISGHATLYWYQQILGQGPKLLIQFQNNGVVDDSQLPKDRFSAERLKGVDSTLKIQPAKLEDSAVYLCASSTRLAGITDTQYFGPGTRLTVL.

J is TRBJ2-1 and V is TRBV10-2, with D tentatively TRBD1 (5 bases). CDR1 is WSHSY and CDR2 is SAAADI in the germline V gene. V was trimmed by 2 bases and J by 9 bases, leaving 14 bases between them. The length of the CDR3 is 14 residues. CDR3 sequence: CASSEAGRVGEQFF. DNA for the CDR3: TGCGCCAGCAGTGAGGCAGGGCGCGTGGGTGAGCAGTTCTTC.

The genes are TRBV7-9 and TRBJ1-4, with D tentatively TRBD1 (6 bases). The length of the CDR3 is 14 residues. Germline V CDR1 and CDR2: SEHNR, FQNEAQ (reference sequence). Trimming pared 6 bases from V and 0 bases from J, leaving 8 bases between. CDR3 in DNA: TGTGCCAGCAGTCGGACAGCAACTAATGAAAAACTGTTTTTT. Translating gives CASSRTATNEKLFF.

The chain recombines TRBV24-1 with TRBJ2-5, with 7 bases identical to TRBD1. The CDR3 has 17 residues. Germline V gene data show CDR1 as KGHDR and CDR2 as SFDVKD. J gave up 5 bases and V 2 bases, and 13 bases lay outside the gene matches. The CDR3 coding sequence is TGTGCCACCAGTGATTCTAAGAGACAGGGACGACGGGAGACCCAGTACTTC. Translated: CATSDSKRQGRRETQYF.

The chain links TRBV3-1 (or the pseudogene TRBV3-2) to TRBJ2-3; 11 bases are a match to TRBD2. V gave up 4 bases and J gave up 1 base; unmatched junction bases: 7. Germline V CDR1 and CDR2: LGHDT, YNNKEL (reference sequence). The CDR3 is 17 amino acids. The CDR3 region has the DNA TGTGCCAGCAGCCCGGAACCGGGACTAGCGGGCACAGATACGCAGTATTTT. Amino acid sequence: CASSPEPGLAGTDTQYF.

About this clone: The same CDR3 arises from other DNA sequences in this sample as well. CDR3 sequence reads: CASSQDFGGNQPQHF. CDR3 in DNA: TGCGCCAGCAGCCAAGACTTTGGCGGGAATCAGCCCCAGCATTTT. The chain combines TRBV4-1 with TRBJ1-5; D unclear. CDR1 is MGHRA, CDR2 YSYEKL, per germline. This CDR3 is built from 15 residues. The V gene lost 0 bases and the J gene lost 4 bases, with 10 bases spanning the gap.

CDR3 coding DNA: TGTGCCAGCAGGGACGAACAGGGTAGGAATGAGCAGTTCTTC. Protein sequence: CASRDEQGRNEQFF. The V and J genes are TRBV2 and TRBJ2-1; weak D call: TRBD1 (6 bases). Germline CDR1 reads SNHLY; CDR2 reads FYNNEI. This CDR3 region has 14 residues. The V end was cut by 6 bases, the J end by 7 bases, with 16 bases between.

The chain is built from TRBV5-1 and TRBJ1-2, with 8 bases fitting TRBD1. Germline V gene data show CDR1 as SGHRS and CDR2 as YFSETQ. The junction had 7 bases not matched to a gene; V was cut back by 4 bases and J by 5 bases. This CDR3 has 14 residues. The CDR3, as DNA: TGCGCCAGCAGCCCCACAACAGGGGGTTATGGCTACACCTTC. This codes for CASSPTTGGYGYTF.

The V and J genes are TRBV6-4 and TRBJ2-5, with 11 bases aligning to TRBD2. Germline CDR1 and CDR2: MRHNA and SNTAGT. The CDR3 is 15 residues long. Germline trimming cut 3 bases from V and 1 base from J; bases unmatched to any gene: 1. CDR3 in amino acids: CASSETSGGQETQYF. The CDR3 DNA sequence: TGTGCCAGCAGTGAAACTAGCGGGGGCCAAGAGACCCAGTACTTC.

This clone was recorded only once. The V gene is TRBV6-2 or TRBV6-3, the J gene TRBJ2-1, with a tentative D call TRBD1 (5 bases). The CDR3 is 14 residues long. V was cut by 2 bases and J by 14 bases, with 19 bases left in between. Germline CDR1 MNHEY, CDR2 SVGEGT. CDR3 region: CASSYESGRKGEFF. CDR3 bases: TGTGCCAGCAGTTACGAGTCAGGGCGGAAAGGAGAGTTCTTC.

CDR3 sequence reads: CASSFRGWSSGANVLTF. CDR3 coding DNA: TGTGCCAGCAGCTTCAGGGGATGGAGCTCTGGGGCCAACGTCCTGACTTTC. This rearrangement joins TRBV11-2 to TRBJ2-6; TRBD1 might be the D (6 bases). Germline V gene sequence: CDR1 SGHAT, CDR2 FQNNGV. V gave up 3 bases and J gave up 0 bases, with 12 bases separating them. This CDR3 has 17 amino acids.

This clone was recorded only once. CDR3 coding DNA: TGCGCCAGCAGCCTGACAGGGGCGAATGAAAAACTGTTTTTT. It specifies CASSLTGANEKLFF. The chain joins TRBV5-1 to TRBJ1-4; 8 nucleotides align to TRBD1. The ends lost 4 bases at V and 5 bases at J; junction bases unmatched: 4. Germline CDR1 SGHRS, CDR2 YFSETQ. This CDR3 is 14 amino acids long.

This clone was seen a handful of times. The CDR3 here is CASSQEQAGNQPQHF. The CDR3 DNA follows: TGTGCCAGCAGCCAAGAACAGGCTGGCAATCAGCCCCAGCATTTT. The chain combines TRBV4-2 with TRBJ1-5; the D gene is possibly TRBD1 (5 bases). The CDR3 loop spans 15 amino acids. CDR1 is LGHNA and CDR2 is YNFKEQ in the germline V gene. The ends were cut back, 0 bases at V and 2 bases at J, with 8 bases in the middle.

This clone was detected once. The chain is built from TRBV29-1 and TRBJ2-7; TRBD1 agrees at 8 bases. Trimming removed 5 bases from V and 5 bases from J; junction bases left unmatched: 5. The CDR3 has 12 residues. Germline V gives CDR1 SQVTM, CDR2 ANQGSEA. The CDR3 DNA is TGCAGCGTTAGGCAGGGGGCTCACGAGCAGTACTTC. Encoded protein: CSVRQGAHEQYF.

By proportion, this clone is medium-sized. V is TRBV7-9 and J is TRBJ2-7; D might be TRBD1 (5 bases). Trimming took 5 bases from V and 9 from J, leaving 20 bases between them. The germline gives CDR1 SEHNR, CDR2 FQNEAQ (reference sequence). CDR3 length: 14 amino acids. CDR3: CASSHWTRSRGQYF. CDR3 sequence (DNA): TGTGCCAGCAGCCACTGGACAAGGTCTCGAGGGCAGTACTTC.

The genes are TRBV3-1 (or the pseudogene TRBV3-2) and TRBJ1-2, with D maybe TRBD1 (6 bases). Trimming took 0 bases from V and 11 from J, leaving 16 bases between them. The CDR3 runs to 14 residues. Germline CDR1 is LGHDT and CDR2 is YNNKEL (reference sequence). CDR3 sequence reads: CASSQDEGRGEYTF. CDR3 nucleotide sequence: TGTGCCAGCAGCCAAGACGAGGGCAGGGGCGAGTACACCTTC.

The V call is TRBV5-8, the J call TRBJ2-7; 8 positions match TRBD1. CDR3 size: 14 residues. J lost 8 bases, V lost 5 bases, and 12 bases had no gene match. Germline CDR1 reads SGHTS; CDR2 reads YDEGEE. The CDR3 DNA reads TGTGCCAGCAGGCAACCGGGACAGGCTACGAAGCAGTACTTC. The encoded protein is CASRQPGQATKQYF.

J is TRBJ2-2 and V is TRBV11-2; TRBD2 is a possible D gene (5 bases). CDR3 size: 14 residues. V lost 4 bases and J 1 base, leaving 7 bases between the germline ends. CDR1 SGHAT and CDR2 FQNNGV come from the germline V gene. CDR3 nucleotides: TGTGCCAGCAGCTGGGCGGGGAACACCGGGGAGCTGTTTTTT. This encodes CASSWAGNTGELFF.

This clone was detected once. This chain joins TRBV11-2 and TRBJ2-2, with 7 bases lining up with TRBD1. The J segment lost 3 bases and the V segment lost 5 bases, leaving 12 bases of the junction unmatched. The germline CDR1 and CDR2 sequences are SGHAT and FQNNGV. The CDR3 contains 17 residues. The CDR3 DNA sequence: TGTGCCAGCAGCCACCTTGTGAGGGGGCAAGACACCGGGGAGCTGTTTTTT. Translation gives CASSHLVRGQDTGELFF.

This chain links TRBV9 with TRBJ2-7; D might be TRBD1 (6 bases). This CDR3 has 15 amino acids. V was clipped by 2 bases and J by 3 bases, with 15 bases between them. Per germline, CDR1 SGDLS and CDR2 YYNGEE. The CDR3 sequence: CASSVSSQGGYEQYF. CDR3 coding DNA: TGTGCCAGCAGCGTGAGTAGTCAAGGGGGCTACGAGCAGTACTTC.

The chain uses TRBV18 and TRBJ2-7; D unclear. Trimming left V 2 bases short and J 0 bases short, with 14 bases between. CDR1 and CDR2 (germline): KGHSH, LQKENI. The CDR3 has 16 amino acids. In DNA form, the CDR3 reads TGTGCCAGCTCACCAGAGAACTCTATCGACTCCTACGAGCAGTACTTC. This sequence encodes CASSPENSIDSYEQYF.

This chain joins TRBV9 and TRBJ2-5, with 12 bases that match TRBD2. With 3 bases clipped from V and 5 bases from J, the junction kept 14 bases outside the gene matches. Germline-derived CDR1 and CDR2 are SGDLS and YYNGEE. The CDR3 contains 18 residues. CDR3 DNA sequence: TGTGCCAGCAGCGGTCGACTAGCGGGGGTCAATACGGGGGAGACCCAGTACTTC. This translates into CASSGRLAGVNTGETQYF.

Written as DNA, the CDR3 is TGTGCCAGCAGCCGGGACAGGGGCTACGAGCAGTACTTC. Amino acid sequence: CASSRDRGYEQYF. The V gene is TRBV7-3, the J gene TRBJ2-7; 10 nucleotides match TRBD1. After removal of 5 bases from V and 3 bases from J, the junction contained 1 base not matched to a gene. Germline lookup yields CDR1 SGHTA and CDR2 FQGTGA. CDR3 length equals 13 residues. Using reference TRBV7-3 and TRBJ2-7 for the parts outside the CDR3, the full variable domain is GAGVSQTPSNKVTEKGKYVELRCDPISGHTALYWYRQSLGQGPEFLIYFQGTGAADDSGLPNDRFFAVRPEGSVSTLKIQRTERGDSAVYLCASSRDRGYEQYFGPGTRLTVT.

This clone has a single count. This rearrangement joins TRBV6-5 to TRBJ2-7; tentative D call: TRBD2 (7 bases). Trimming shortened V by 10 bases and J by 5 bases, and 21 bases separated the two germline ends. The CDR3 has 14 residues. CDR1 and CDR2 (germline): MNHEY, SVGAGI. The CDR3 nucleotides are TGTGCCACCCCTCCGTGGGGGGGCCGGAACGAGCAGTACTTC. Its translation is CATPPWGGRNEQYF.